This T cell receptor beta chain stems from a study of shared T cell receptors in the human thymus. Data came from immunoSEQ multiplex PCR; TCRdb stores just in-frame clones and leaves some out. The table has roughly 500,000 clones, about 84% seen once. These same records also appear under a second study, on human thymus T cells. That work states: Corrective surgery for congenital heart defects was being performed on the healthy Finnish infants who served as donors. V and J genes seemed to be used with bias in thymic and blood repertoires.

The source of this sequence is a boy under two years old with a congenital heart defect. The sample was thymocytes.

The CDR3 DNA is TGTGCCAGCAGCTTATCCCGACTAGCGGGGGCCCACAATGAGCAGTTCTTC. This codes for CASSLSRLAGAHNEQFF. The gene calls are TRBV7-2 and TRBJ2-1, with 12 bases fitting TRBD2. The CDR3 sequence is 17 residues long. J gave up 5 bases and V 2 bases, and 7 bases lay outside the gene matches. Germline V gene sequence: CDR1 SGHTA, CDR2 FQGNSA.